The rows below give T cell receptor beta chains drawn from one sample of a study of T cell responses to AZD1222 COVID-19 vaccine. Using immunoSEQ multiplex PCR, the repertoire was profiled, and TCRdb retains in-frame clones only, with some absent. The sample lists some 170,000 clones; 85% to 90% were seen once. The sample consisted of peripheral blood, taken 28 days after the second dose of the MenACWY control vaccine. The receptor set was obtained from an adult who received the MenACWY meningococcal vaccine as a control. CDR3s include the opening cysteine and the closing phenylalanine or tryptophan. The order of the fields is CDR3 protein, CDR3 DNA, J gene, clone size, V gene, D gene. D genes are given only for firm matches. The size field is filled for only some rows; it gives once, few, many or a size class.

CDR3 protein: CASSLTQLYGYTF; CDR3 DNA: TGTGCCAGCAGTTTGACACAACTATATGGCTACACCTTC; J gene: TRBJ1-2; clone size: -; V gene: TRBV28; D gene: -
CDR3 protein: CASSPQSADTQYF; CDR3 DNA: TGTGCCAGCAGCCCTCAAAGTGCAGATACGCAGTATTTT; J gene: TRBJ2-3; clone size: -; V gene: TRBV9; D gene: -
CDR3 protein: CASSPRVAGGIYNEQFF; CDR3 DNA: TGTGCCAGCAGCCCGAGGGTAGCGGGAGGGATCTACAATGAGCAGTTCTTC; J gene: TRBJ2-1; clone size: -; V gene: TRBV7-9; D gene: TRBD2
CDR3 protein: CASSLGADANEKLFF; CDR3 DNA: TGTGCCAGCAGCTTGGGGGCAGACGCTAATGAAAAACTGTTTTTT; J gene: TRBJ1-4; clone size: -; V gene: TRBV5-8; D gene: -
CDR3 protein: CSVEGTGARYNEQFF; CDR3 DNA: TGCAGCGTTGAAGGAACGGGGGCCCGATACAATGAGCAGTTCTTC; J gene: TRBJ2-1; clone size: -; V gene: TRBV29-1; D gene: -
CDR3 protein: CASSQAGGQPQHF; CDR3 DNA: TGCGCCAGCAGCCAAGCCGGGGGACAGCCCCAGCATTTT; J gene: TRBJ1-5; clone size: -; V gene: TRBV4-3; D gene: -
CDR3 protein: CASSQDLFRGRGTEAFF; CDR3 DNA: TGCGCCAGCAGCCAAGATCTGTTTAGGGGAAGGGGCACTGAAGCTTTCTTT; J gene: TRBJ1-1; clone size: -; V gene: TRBV4-3; D gene: -
CDR3 protein: CASSSSRRKLFF; CDR3 DNA: TGTGCCAGTAGTTCCAGTAGGAGAAAACTGTTTTTT; J gene: TRBJ1-4; clone size: -; V gene: TRBV19; D gene: -
CDR3 protein: CASSRPGQGAYEQYF; CDR3 DNA: TGTGCCAGCAGTCGACCGGGACAGGGAGCCTACGAGCAGTACTTC; J gene: TRBJ2-7; clone size: -; V gene: TRBV6-5; D gene: TRBD1
CDR3 protein: CSGTGTAKADTQYF; CDR3 DNA: TGCAGCGGAACCGGGACAGCGAAAGCAGATACGCAGTATTTT; J gene: TRBJ2-3; clone size: few; V gene: TRBV29-1; D gene: TRBD1
CDR3 protein: CAWSVVSSDRETQYF; CDR3 DNA: TGTGCCTGGAGTGTAGTCTCTTCGGACAGGGAGACCCAGTACTTC; J gene: TRBJ2-5; clone size: -; V gene: TRBV30; D gene: TRBD1
CDR3 protein: CASSPPSGSGYTF; CDR3 DNA: TGTGCCAGCAGCCCTCCGTCGGGGTCTGGCTACACCTTC; J gene: TRBJ1-2; clone size: -; V gene: TRBV28; D gene: -
CDR3 protein: CASSLVAGSGREQFF; CDR3 DNA: TGTGCCAGCAGCTTAGTTGCGGGGTCGGGGCGTGAGCAGTTCTTC; J gene: TRBJ2-1; clone size: -; V gene: TRBV7-2; D gene: -
CDR3 protein: CATSQAGELFF; CDR3 DNA: TGTGCCACCAGTCAGGCCGGGGAGCTGTTTTTT; J gene: TRBJ2-2; clone size: once; V gene: TRBV24-1; D gene: -
CDR3 protein: CASSPPRRLTEAFF; CDR3 DNA: TGTGCCAGCTCACCACCGCGACGGTTGACTGAAGCTTTCTTT; J gene: TRBJ1-1; clone size: once; V gene: TRBV18; D gene: -
CDR3 protein: CASSKTVDQPQHF; CDR3 DNA: TGTGCCAGTAGTAAAACAGTTGATCAGCCCCAGCATTTT; J gene: TRBJ1-5; clone size: once; V gene: TRBV19; D gene: -
CDR3 protein: CASRGPGVTEAFF; CDR3 DNA: TGTGCCAGCAGGGGTCCAGGAGTCACTGAAGCTTTCTTT; J gene: TRBJ1-1; clone size: -; V gene: TRBV7-2; D gene: -
CDR3 protein: CAWSKAGYEQYF; CDR3 DNA: TGTGCCTGGAGTAAGGCGGGGTACGAGCAGTACTTC; J gene: TRBJ2-7; clone size: -; V gene: TRBV30; D gene: -
CDR3 protein: CASSLDFRSYEQYF; CDR3 DNA: TGTGCCAGCAGTTTGGACTTCCGCTCCTACGAGCAGTACTTC; J gene: TRBJ2-7; clone size: -; V gene: TRBV6-5; D gene: -
CDR3 protein: CASSLVGGPGGNEQFF; CDR3 DNA: TGTGCCAGCAGCTTAGTGGGCGGGCCAGGGGGCAATGAGCAGTTCTTC; J gene: TRBJ2-1; clone size: -; V gene: TRBV7-8; D gene: TRBD1
CDR3 protein: CAGRQGAIDTQYF; CDR3 DNA: TGTGCCGGGAGACAGGGGGCTATAGATACGCAGTATTTT; J gene: TRBJ2-3; clone size: -; V gene: TRBV7-9; D gene: TRBD1
CDR3 protein: CASSPSFGDEQYF; CDR3 DNA: TGTGCCAGCAGCCCTAGTTTTGGGGACGAGCAGTACTTC; J gene: TRBJ2-7; clone size: once; V gene: TRBV9; D gene: -
CDR3 protein: CASENMYEQYF; CDR3 DNA: TGTGCCAGCGAAAACATGTACGAGCAGTACTTC; J gene: TRBJ2-7; clone size: -; V gene: TRBV25-1; D gene: -
CDR3 protein: CASSSSHEQYF; CDR3 DNA: TGTGCCAGCAGTTCGTCTCACGAGCAGTACTTC; J gene: TRBJ2-7; clone size: -; V gene: TRBV6-2/TRBV6-3; D gene: -
CDR3 protein: CASSRTESSYNSPLHF; CDR3 DNA: TGTGCCAGCAGTCGGACGGAGAGCTCCTATAATTCACCCCTCCACTTT; J gene: TRBJ1-6; clone size: few; V gene: TRBV7-3; D gene: -
CDR3 protein: CASSQPRTGGTDTQYF; CDR3 DNA: TGTGCCAGCAGCCAGCCCCGGACAGGGGGAACAGATACGCAGTATTTT; J gene: TRBJ2-3; clone size: -; V gene: TRBV5-4; D gene: TRBD1
CDR3 protein: CASSELTGPQETQYF; CDR3 DNA: TGTGCCAGCAGTGAGCTAACCGGGCCCCAAGAGACCCAGTACTTC; J gene: TRBJ2-5; clone size: -; V gene: TRBV6-1; D gene: -
CDR3 protein: CASSDIANYGYTF; CDR3 DNA: TGTGCCAGCAGTGACATCGCTAACTATGGCTACACCTTC; J gene: TRBJ1-2; clone size: -; V gene: TRBV2; D gene: -
CDR3 protein: CASSLVRVTSIEQYF; CDR3 DNA: TGTGCCAGCAGTTTAGTACGGGTTACCTCAATAGAGCAGTACTTC; J gene: TRBJ2-7; clone size: -; V gene: TRBV6-5; D gene: -
CDR3 protein: CASSLGDGSYEQYF; CDR3 DNA: TGTGCCAGCAGCTTAGGGGACGGTTCCTACGAGCAGTACTTC; J gene: TRBJ2-7; clone size: -; V gene: TRBV7-2; D gene: -
CDR3 protein: CASNPIQGANTEAFF; CDR3 DNA: TGTGCCAGCAACCCGATCCAGGGGGCGAACACTGAAGCTTTCTTT; J gene: TRBJ1-1; clone size: -; V gene: TRBV6-5; D gene: TRBD1
CDR3 protein: CASNTVGQGKSNQPQHF; CDR3 DNA: TGTGCCAGCAATACTGTGGGTCAGGGGAAGAGCAATCAGCCCCAGCATTTT; J gene: TRBJ1-5; clone size: -; V gene: TRBV28; D gene: -
CDR3 protein: CASSLVRNTGELFF; CDR3 DNA: TGTGCCAGCAGCTTAGTGAGGAACACCGGGGAGCTGTTTTTT; J gene: TRBJ2-2; clone size: few; V gene: TRBV7-3; D gene: -
CDR3 protein: CATSETGTGVNEQYF; CDR3 DNA: TGTGCCACCAGTGAGACCGGGACAGGGGTCAACGAGCAGTACTTC; J gene: TRBJ2-7; clone size: -; V gene: TRBV24-1; D gene: TRBD1
CDR3 protein: CAWTTGTGELFF; CDR3 DNA: TGTGCCTGGACCACTGGGACCGGGGAGCTGTTTTTT; J gene: TRBJ2-2; clone size: -; V gene: TRBV30; D gene: -
CDR3 protein: CAWSSETQYF; CDR3 DNA: TGTGCCTGGAGTTCAGAGACCCAGTACTTC; J gene: TRBJ2-5; clone size: -; V gene: TRBV30; D gene: -
CDR3 protein: CAHSGKPQHF; CDR3 DNA: TGTGCCCATAGTGGGAAGCCCCAGCATTTT; J gene: TRBJ1-5; clone size: -; V gene: TRBV28; D gene: -
CDR3 protein: CASRIRLLSDTEAFF; CDR3 DNA: TGTGCCAGCAGGATCAGACTACTTTCTGACACTGAAGCTTTCTTT; J gene: TRBJ1-1; clone size: -; V gene: TRBV7-8; D gene: -
CDR3 protein: CASSFSGLSYNEQFF; CDR3 DNA: TGTGCCAGCAGTTTTAGCGGGCTCTCCTACAATGAGCAGTTCTTC; J gene: TRBJ2-1; clone size: -; V gene: TRBV6-6; D gene: TRBD2
CDR3 protein: CASSRRIGGEETQYF; CDR3 DNA: TGTGCCAGCAGCCGGAGAATAGGAGGTGAAGAGACCCAGTACTTC; J gene: TRBJ2-5; clone size: -; V gene: TRBV7-2; D gene: -
CDR3 protein: CASSSTGTFNYGYTF; CDR3 DNA: TGTGCCAGCAGTTCAACCGGGACATTTAACTATGGCTACACCTTC; J gene: TRBJ1-2; clone size: -; V gene: TRBV28; D gene: -
CDR3 protein: CASSLGLEWSEQFF; CDR3 DNA: TGTGCCAGCAGCCTCGGACTAGAGTGGAGTGAGCAGTTCTTC; J gene: TRBJ2-1; clone size: -; V gene: TRBV7-2; D gene: TRBD2
CDR3 protein: CASSGKGGSGIYNEQFF; CDR3 DNA: TGTGCCAGCAGCGGAAAGGGGGGTAGCGGGATCTACAATGAGCAGTTCTTC; J gene: TRBJ2-1; clone size: once; V gene: TRBV4-2; D gene: TRBD2
CDR3 protein: CASSSDLGGYTF; CDR3 DNA: TGTGCCAGCAGCTCAGACCTAGGAGGCTACACCTTC; J gene: TRBJ1-2; clone size: -; V gene: TRBV9; D gene: -
CDR3 protein: CASSPPPGQLYF; CDR3 DNA: TGTGCCAGCAGTCCCCCACCGGGACAGCTATACTTC; J gene: TRBJ2-4; clone size: -; V gene: TRBV12-3/TRBV12-4; D gene: TRBD1
CDR3 protein: CASSLSGINQPQHF; CDR3 DNA: TGTGCCAGCAGCTTATCAGGAATCAATCAGCCCCAGCATTTT; J gene: TRBJ1-5; clone size: once; V gene: TRBV5-5; D gene: -
CDR3 protein: CASSPLEGLDEQYF; CDR3 DNA: TGTGCCAGCTCACCACTGGAGGGGCTCGACGAGCAGTACTTC; J gene: TRBJ2-7; clone size: once; V gene: TRBV18; D gene: -
CDR3 protein: CASMSTGGPNEKLFF; CDR3 DNA: TGTGCCAGCATGTCAACAGGGGGACCCAATGAAAAACTGTTTTTT; J gene: TRBJ1-4; clone size: -; V gene: TRBV2; D gene: TRBD1
CDR3 protein: CASSIGTSNQPQHF; CDR3 DNA: TGTGCCAGTAGTATAGGGACCAGCAATCAGCCCCAGCATTTT; J gene: TRBJ1-5; clone size: -; V gene: TRBV19; D gene: -
CDR3 protein: CATSDGRGSNQPQHF; CDR3 DNA: TGTGCCACCAGTGATGGCAGGGGTAGCAATCAGCCCCAGCATTTT; J gene: TRBJ1-5; clone size: -; V gene: TRBV24-1; D gene: -
CDR3 protein: CASSARGRVHYGYTF; CDR3 DNA: TGTGCCAGCAGTGCCCGGGGCAGGGTGCACTATGGCTACACCTTC; J gene: TRBJ1-2; clone size: -; V gene: TRBV6-2/TRBV6-3; D gene: -
CDR3 protein: CASSGTSGIQETQYF; CDR3 DNA: TGCGCCAGCAGTGGGACTAGCGGGATCCAAGAGACCCAGTACTTC; J gene: TRBJ2-5; clone size: -; V gene: TRBV10-2; D gene: TRBD2
CDR3 protein: CASSQTGYEQYF; CDR3 DNA: TGTGCCAGCAGCCAAACGGGCTACGAGCAGTACTTC; J gene: TRBJ2-7; clone size: -; V gene: TRBV3-1/TRBV3-2; D gene: -
CDR3 protein: CASSQDPTAGELFF; CDR3 DNA: TGCGCCAGCAGCCAAGATCCGACAGCCGGGGAGCTGTTTTTT; J gene: TRBJ2-2; clone size: -; V gene: TRBV4-1; D gene: -
CDR3 protein: CASSLGKLGGELFF; CDR3 DNA: TGTGCCAGCAGCTTAGGCAAGCTCGGCGGGGAGCTGTTTTTT; J gene: TRBJ2-2; clone size: -; V gene: TRBV7-9; D gene: -
CDR3 protein: CASGPRTWGEKLFF; CDR3 DNA: TGTGCTAGTGGCCCTCGGACTTGGGGGGAAAAACTGTTTTTT; J gene: TRBJ1-4; clone size: -; V gene: TRBV12-5; D gene: -
CDR3 protein: CAAGASGGGQPQHF; CDR3 DNA: TGTGCCGCGGGAGCGTCAGGGGGCGGACAGCCCCAGCATTTT; J gene: TRBJ1-5; clone size: -; V gene: TRBV27; D gene: TRBD1